One and the same sample provided the 26 T cell receptor beta chains below, sequenced in a study of cytomegalovirus exposure and HLA in healthy donors. It was with 60 Vbeta and 13 Jbeta primers that the PCR ran. TCRdb keeps only in-frame clones here, not all; method: immunoSEQ multiplex PCR. The profile shows some 150,000 clones, around 62% of them singletons. The material sequenced was PBMCs. The receptors were gathered from a middle-aged man in good health and CMV-seronegative.

This clone turned up a few times. The J gene is TRBJ1-4, the V gene TRBV6-1; D not resolved. CDR1 and CDR2 (germline): MNHNS, SASEGT. V was pared by 3 bases and J by 7 bases, with 12 bases between. The CDR3 runs 14 residues. For the CDR3, the DNA is TGTGCCAGCAGTGAGGTCAGGTCCTCTGAAAAACTGTTTTTT. This encodes CASSEVRSSEKLFF.

The chain couples TRBV2 to TRBJ1-4, with D unclear. Germline V lookup: CDR1 SNHLY, CDR2 FYNNEI. The CDR3 covers 14 residues. Trimming removed 7 bases at V and 3 bases at J, with 12 bases between. CDR3 sequence (DNA): TGTGCCAGCATCAAGAGGTGGGCTAATGAAAAACTGTTTTTT. This translates into CASIKRWANEKLFF.

This chain connects TRBV20-1 to TRBJ1-1; D unresolved. CDR1 is DFQATT, CDR2 SNEGSKA, per germline (reference sequence). This CDR3 contains 11 residues. Trimming pared 3 bases from V and 2 bases from J, leaving 4 bases between. The CDR3 DNA follows: TGCAGTGCTAGCCAAAACACTGAAGCTTTCTTT. This sequence encodes CSASQNTEAFF.

Worth noting for this clone: At one of its ends the junction is not consistent with the germline gene, which may arise from a read error. Written as DNA, the CDR3 is TGTTCCAGCAGCTTAGCGTTGGGGCCCGGGGAGCTGTTTTTT. Amino acids: CSSSLALGPGELFF. The chain employs TRBV7-9 and TRBJ2-2; D could derive from TRBD1 or TRBD2 (5 bases each). This CDR3 has 14 residues. The V gene's germline CDR1 is SEHNR and CDR2 FQNEAQ (reference sequence).

This clone was seen a few times. This chain uses TRBV5-1 with TRBJ2-7; maybe TRBD2 (8 bases). Trimming cost V 3 bases and J 0 bases, with 22 bases left between them. The germline gives CDR1 SGHRS, CDR2 YFSETQ. The CDR3 runs to 18 residues. CDR3 region: CASSYGTAGVPSSYEQYF. The CDR3 DNA reads TGCGCCAGCAGCTACGGGACAGCGGGGGTTCCTAGCTCCTACGAGCAGTACTTC.

This clone showed up just a few times. Other DNA sequences in this specimen translate into the identical CDR3. The V call is TRBV27, the J call TRBJ2-7; 8 bases fit TRBD1. Trimming cost V 6 bases and J 3 bases; bases outside gene matches: 4. CDR1 and CDR2 from the germline V gene are MNHEY and SMNVEV (reference sequence). The CDR3 length is 13 residues. CDR3 protein: CASRRQGSYEQYF. The CDR3 nucleotides are TGTGCCAGCAGGAGACAGGGGAGCTACGAGCAGTACTTC.

Here the CDR3 reads CASSLWGVDSPLHF. CDR3 nucleotide sequence: TGTGCCAGCAGCTTGTGGGGGGTTGATTCACCCCTCCACTTT. The rearrangement links TRBV5-4 to TRBJ1-6; D is perhaps TRBD1 (5 bases). The CDR3 is 14 amino acids. Germline-derived CDR1 and CDR2 are SGHNT and YYREEE (reference sequence). V lost 1 base to trimming and J lost 8 bases, with 10 bases between them. The entire variable domain, with the rest obtained from reference TRBV5-4 and TRBJ1-6, is as follows: ETGVTQSPTHLIKTRGQQVTLRCSSQSGHNTVSWYQQALGQGPQFIFQYYREEENGRGNFPPRFSGLQFPNYSSELNVNALELDDSALYLCASSLWGVDSPLHFGNGTRLTVT.

The chain employs TRBV7-8 and TRBJ1-6; 9 positions agree with TRBD1. The CDR3 is 14 amino acids. The V gene's germline CDR1 is SGHVS and CDR2 FQNEAQ. The V segment lost 5 bases and the J segment 7 bases; nucleotides outside the gene matches: 3. CDR3 in amino acids: CASSRGQGNSPLHF. DNA for the CDR3: TGTGCCAGCAGCCGGGGACAGGGAAATTCACCCCTCCACTTT. Combining the CDR3 with reference TRBV7-8 and TRBJ1-6 gives the whole variable domain GAGVSQSPRYKVAKRGQDVALRCDPISGHVSLFWYQQALGQGPEFLTYFQNEAQLDKSGLPSDRFFAERPEGSVSTLKIQRTQQEDSAVYLCASSRGQGNSPLHFGNGTRLTVT.

Remarks on this clone: Other DNA sequences in the same sample also yield this CDR3. The chain joins TRBV5-6 to TRBJ2-5; TRBD1 is a possible D gene (7 bases). The length of the CDR3 is 17 residues. Germline lookup yields CDR1 SGHDT and CDR2 YYEEEE. Trimming left V 1 base short and J 4 bases short, with 20 bases between. CDR3 bases: TGTGCCAGCAGCTTGCCGGGGTTGGCAGGGGGAGGAGAGACCCAGTACTTC. It translates to CASSLPGLAGGGETQYF.

V gene TRBV7-8 combines with J gene TRBJ2-7, with 9 bases lining up with TRBD1. The CDR3 runs to 16 residues. Germline lookup yields CDR1 SGHVS and CDR2 FQNEAQ. Losses at the gene ends were 1 base for V and 6 bases for J; bases not matched to a gene: 10. This chain's CDR3 is CASSLGWVQGATEQYF. The CDR3, as DNA: TGTGCCAGCAGCTTAGGTTGGGTACAGGGGGCTACCGAGCAGTACTTC.

The DNA of the CDR3 is TGTGCCAGTAGTTCCCCCGGACAGGCTGCAACTAATGAAAAACTGTTTTTT. Residues: CASSSPGQAATNEKLFF. The chain links TRBV19 to TRBJ1-4; 7 positions match TRBD1. The V and J ends lost 5 bases and 0 bases, in that order; junction bases with no gene match: 9. This CDR3 spans 17 amino acids. Germline assignment: CDR1 LNHDA and CDR2 SQIVND (reference sequence).

The rearrangement joins TRBV4-2 to TRBJ2-7, with D maybe TRBD1 (5 bases). The CDR3 has 14 amino acids. Looked up from germline, CDR1 is LGHNA and CDR2 is YNFKEQ. Trimming removed 1 base from V and 5 bases from J, with 12 bases in between. The CDR3 here is CASSQGAGLHEQYF. For the CDR3, the DNA is TGTGCCAGCAGCCAAGGGGCAGGGCTCCACGAGCAGTACTTC.

The V call is TRBV18, the J call TRBJ2-1, with TRBD2 matching over 10 bases. This CDR3 comprises 17 residues. Unmatched junction bases numbered 15, after V lost 6 bases and J lost 7 bases. The germline gives CDR1 KGHSH, CDR2 LQKENI. The CDR3 reads CASSEVSGGTVKNEQFF. CDR3 DNA: TGTGCCAGCTCCGAAGTTAGCGGGGGGACTGTTAAGAATGAGCAGTTCTTC.

V usage is TRBV28 and J usage is TRBJ2-1; 8 positions agree with TRBD2. The CDR3 length is 16 residues. Looked up from germline, CDR1 is MDHEN and CDR2 is SYDVKM. Trimming at V came to 6 bases and at J to 4 bases, leaving 11 bases not matched to a gene. CDR3 loop: CASRGGVAGLYNEQFF. DNA for the CDR3: TGTGCCAGCAGAGGGGGGGTAGCGGGACTATACAATGAGCAGTTCTTC.

The chain employs TRBV10-3 and TRBJ2-1, with D unresolved. The ends were cut back, 3 bases at V and 0 bases at J, with 9 bases in the middle. From germline, CDR1 is ENHRY and CDR2 SYGVKD. There are 15 residues in the CDR3. CDR3 coding DNA: TGTGCCATCAGTGAAAGTCCGAGCTCCTACAATGAGCAGTTCTTC. Amino acids: CAISESPSSYNEQFF.

The chain employs TRBV6-5 and TRBJ2-1; 9 bases map to TRBD1. Trimming cost V 3 bases and J 2 bases; bases outside gene matches: 5. This CDR3 contains 16 residues. Germline CDR1 and CDR2: MNHEY and SVGAGI. This CDR3 reads CASSYAGTGTYNEQFF. In DNA form, the CDR3 reads TGTGCCAGCAGTTATGCCGGGACAGGGACCTACAATGAGCAGTTCTTC.

The genes are TRBV6-5 and TRBJ1-2, with a weak D call TRBD1 (6 bases). The CDR3 has 14 amino acids. CDR1 and CDR2 (germline): MNHEY, SVGAGI. Trimming pared 2 bases from V and 5 bases from J, leaving 12 bases between. The DNA of the CDR3 is TGTGCCAGCAGTTACGACAGGAAGTATTATGGCTACACCTTC. It specifies CASSYDRKYYGYTF.

The chain combines TRBV30 with TRBJ2-7; a possible D gene is TRBD2 (6 bases). CDR3 size: 18 residues. Germline V gene data show CDR1 as GTSNPN and CDR2 as SVGIG (reference sequence). Trimming stripped 2 bases from V and 1 base from J, with 24 bases between. CDR3 region: CAWSRSGGAASLSYEQYF. The CDR3 coding sequence is TGTGCCTGGAGTAGGTCCGGCGGGGCCGCATCCCTTTCCTACGAGCAGTACTTC.

The V and J genes are TRBV7-2 and TRBJ2-5; 12 bases are a match to TRBD2. Trimming removed 3 bases from V and 4 bases from J; junction bases left unmatched: 6. There are 16 residues in the CDR3. CDR1 is SGHTA and CDR2 is FQGNSA in the germline V gene. CDR3 loop: CASSFLASGGGETQYF. For the CDR3, the DNA is TGTGCCAGCAGCTTCCTGGCTAGCGGGGGGGGAGAGACCCAGTACTTC.

V and J are TRBV11-2 and TRBJ2-1, with 7 bases lining up with TRBD1. The CDR3 extends over 15 amino acids. The trim removed 2 bases at V and 4 bases at J, leaving 5 bases unmatched. Germline V gene lookup returns CDR1 SGHAT and CDR2 FQNNGV. CDR3 sequence: CASSLTGTAYNEQFF. The CDR3 DNA is TGTGCCAGCAGCTTAACTGGGACAGCATACAATGAGCAGTTCTTC.

The chain recombines TRBV5-1 with TRBJ2-7; TRBD2 agrees at 14 bases. The CDR3 runs to 15 residues. CDR1 and CDR2 from the germline V gene are SGHRS and YFSETQ. V was clipped by 4 bases and J by 5 bases; unmatched bases: 5. The DNA of the CDR3 is TGCGCCAGCAGCCAAAGACTAGCGGGAGGGAACGAGCAGTACTTC. It is translated as CASSQRLAGGNEQYF.

The table lists this clone with a few counts. Other DNA sequences in the same sample also yield this CDR3. The chain links TRBV5-1 to TRBJ2-3; 11 bases line up with TRBD2. This CDR3 is built from 17 residues. J gave up 3 bases and V 0 bases, and 6 bases lay outside the gene matches. Germline CDR1 reads SGHRS; CDR2 reads YFSETQ. The CDR3 is CASSLGLAGGGTDTQYF. The DNA of the CDR3 is TGCGCCAGCAGCTTGGGCCTAGCGGGAGGAGGTACAGATACGCAGTATTTT.

This clone was recorded once. The chain employs TRBV5-6 and TRBJ2-3; D gene uncertain. V lost 4 bases, J lost 4 bases, and 19 bases lay in between. Germline CDR1 is SGHDT and CDR2 is YYEEEE. The CDR3 has 16 amino acids. CDR3 sequence: CASSLLLLGTADTQYF. CDR3 nucleotides: TGTGCCAGCAGCCTGCTGCTGCTCGGCACAGCAGATACGCAGTATTTT.

The chain combines TRBV5-5 with TRBJ1-6; 8 bases match TRBD1. The length of the CDR3 is 16 residues. Looked up from germline, CDR1 is SGHKS and CDR2 is YYEKEE (reference sequence). Germline trimming cut 2 bases from V and 6 bases from J; bases unmatched to any gene: 7. The chain's CDR3 is CASSLRTGLPNSPLHF. The CDR3 bases are TGTGCCAGCAGCTTAAGGACAGGGCTTCCTAATTCACCCCTCCACTTT.

V gene TRBV5-1 combines with J gene TRBJ2-5; perhaps TRBD1 as D (6 bases). The end of the DNA aligns better with TRBJ2-7, so the J call may be wrong. This CDR3 has 14 residues. From germline, CDR1 is SGHRS and CDR2 YFSETQ. CDR3: CASSLGQLSYEQYF. CDR3 DNA sequence: TGCGCCAGCAGCTTAGGACAGCTTTCCTACGAGCAGTACTTC.

This clone was found a few times. The chain uses TRBV5-4 and TRBJ2-3; 9 bases agree with TRBD2. The CDR3 contains 15 residues. The trim removed 4 bases at V and 1 base at J, leaving 4 bases unmatched. Germline CDR1 reads SGHNT; CDR2 reads YYREEE (reference sequence). The CDR3 sequence: CASSPRTSGTDTQYF. CDR3 sequence (DNA): TGTGCCAGCAGCCCCCGGACTAGCGGCACAGATACGCAGTATTTT.